These 9 T cell receptor beta chains share one sample of origin, sequenced in a study of T cell clonality in common variable immunodeficiency. Study-wide results and caveats: Common variable immunodeficiency TCR beta sequences reportedly had fewer deletions and N-nucleotide insertions.

Sequenced by immunoSEQ multiplex PCR; TCRdb stores in-frame clones only, minus some. The data show tens of thousands of clones, with none appearing a single time. No antigen is known for these receptors. Sequenced input: peripheral blood mononuclear cells. Source of these receptors: a human donor with common variable immunodeficiency.

This clone was seen at least ten times. The CDR3 end falls 3 residues outside the read, so it is completed with the germline J gene. This sequence joins TRBV7-2 and TRBJ2-7; the match to TRBD1 covers 7 bases. Germline CDR1 SGHTA, CDR2 FQGNSA. Unmatched junction bases numbered 7, after V lost 2 bases and J lost 6 bases. The CDR3 covers 14 residues. Incomplete CDR3 DNA: TGTGCCAGCAGCTTAAATCCCGACAGGGTCGAG. This encodes CASSLNPDRVE. In full, the CDR3 reads CASSLNPDRVEQYF. The entire variable domain, with the rest obtained from reference TRBV7-2 and TRBJ2-7, is as follows: GAGVSQSPSNKVTEKGKDVELRCDPISGHTALYWYRQSLGQGLEFLIYFQGNSAPDKSGLPSDRFSAERTGGSVSTLTIQRTQQEDSAVYLCASSLNPDRVEQYFGPGTRLTVT.

This clone has ten or more counts. The read ends 3 residues shy of where the CDR3 ends; the end is completed using the germline J gene. The chain links TRBV7-8 to TRBJ1-2, with a possible D match to TRBD1 (6 bases). The CDR3 totals 15 residues. Germline V gene lookup returns CDR1 SGHVS and CDR2 FQNEAQ. V lost 7 bases, J lost 5 bases, and 20 bases lay in between. CDR3 DNA, as far as it was read: TGTGCCAGCACTCAAGGGGGGGCGTGGGATTATGGC. Translated, it gives CASTQGGAWDYG. The full CDR3 protein reads CASTQGGAWDYGYTF.

This clone was seen ten or more times. Coverage ceases 3 residues before the CDR3 finishes, and the germline J gene fills in the end. The chain couples TRBV7-6 to TRBJ2-1; D might be TRBD2 (6 bases). CDR3 length: 16 amino acids. Between the trimmed V and J ends, which lost 2 bases and 1 base, there was a span of 12 bases. The germline gives CDR1 SGHVS, CDR2 FNYEAQ. The covered CDR3 bases are TGTGCCAGCAGCTTATGGGGGGACCGATCCTACAATGAG. This codes for CASSLWGDRSYNE. The CDR3, in full, reads CASSLWGDRSYNEQFF.

This clone was seen many times. The read halts 3 residues ahead of the CDR3 end, with the missing end drawn from the germline J gene. The gene calls are TRBV18 and TRBJ2-3; TRBD1 agrees at 8 bases. Trimming took 8 bases from V and 2 from J; bases not matched to a gene: 6. The CDR3 totals 14 residues. Germline V lookup: CDR1 KGHSH, CDR2 LQKENI. The CDR3 spells CASRGDRHTDTQYF. CDR3 DNA (partial): TGTGCCAGCAGAGGGGACAGGCACACAGATACG.

This clone was found many times. The read ends 3 residues shy of where the CDR3 ends; the end is completed using the germline J gene. The chain couples TRBV5-1 to TRBJ2-7, with 8 bases identical to TRBD2. The CDR3 covers 14 residues. Germline CDR1 and CDR2: SGHRS and YFSETQ. J was trimmed by 2 bases and V by 3 bases; bases with no gene match: 4. The part of the CDR3 DNA that was read is TGCGCCAGCAGCTCCTTTAGCGGGACCTACGAG. The encoded protein is CASSSFSGTYE. The CDR3 as a whole reads CASSSFSGTYEQYF.

By sample share, this clone is medium-sized. The read ends 3 residues early relative to the CDR3; the germline J gene fills the gap. This chain connects TRBV13 to TRBJ2-3; TRBD1 matches 7 bases. Germline values: CDR1 PRHDT, CDR2 FYEKMQ (reference sequence). This CDR3 has 14 residues. Losses at the gene ends were 5 bases for V and 2 bases for J; bases not matched to a gene: 4. CDR3 bases read: TGTGCCAGCAGCGGGACAGAAAACACAGATACG. Its translation: CASSGTENTDT. The entire CDR3 sequence reads CASSGTENTDTQYF. Complete variable domain (other parts from reference TRBV13 and TRBJ2-3): AAGVIQSPRHLIKEKRETATLKCYPIPRHDTVYWYQQGPGQDPQFLISFYEKMQSDKGSIPDRFSAQQFSDYHSELNMSSLELGDSALYFCASSGTENTDTQYFGPGTRLTVL.

This clone showed up many times. With the read ending 3 residues before the CDR3 end, the germline J gene is used to fill in that end. This chain uses TRBV20-1 with TRBJ2-4; 7 bases match TRBD1. The CDR3 covers 14 residues. V trimming: 5 bases; J trimming: 2 bases; junction bases outside the gene matches: 6. The germline gives CDR1 DFQATT, CDR2 SNEGSKA (reference sequence). The CDR3 DNA, read in part, is TGCAGTGCTGGGTTGACAGGGACCAAAAACATT. It encodes CSAGLTGTKNI. The whole CDR3 is CSAGLTGTKNIQYF.

In its sample, this clone was seen many times. Sequence at one end of the junction differs from germline and may be a read error. The CDR3 extends 3 residues past the end of the read, so its final part is completed from the germline J gene. This chain joins TRBV20-1 and TRBJ1-2; tentative D call: TRBD1 (6 bases). Germline values: CDR1 DFQATT, CDR2 SNEGSKA (reference sequence). CDR3 size: 13 residues. This CDR3 reads CRARLAGDYGYTF. The sequenced part of the CDR3 DNA is TGCAGAGCTAGGTTGGCAGGGGACTATGGC.

This clone was observed many times. Read sequence stops 3 residues before the CDR3 end, and the germline J gene provides the missing end. This chain connects TRBV19 to TRBJ1-2; 7 bases match TRBD1. The CDR3 loop spans 13 amino acids. The germline gives CDR1 LNHDA, CDR2 SQIVND (reference sequence). V was pared by 5 bases and J by 5 bases, with 5 bases of the junction left unmatched. CDR3 bases read: TGTGCCAGTAGTCTGGGACAGAAGTATGGC. Protein sequence: CASSLGQKYG. The full CDR3 protein reads CASSLGQKYGYTF.